These T cell receptor beta chains were read from a single sample in a study of cytomegalovirus exposure and HLA in healthy donors. Here immunoSEQ multiplex PCR was the method, and the copy in TCRdb shows in-frame clones only, minus some. The data hold roughly 200,000 clones, with about 77% observed a single time. The sample taken for sequencing was PBMCs. The receptors were gathered from a female donor in good health and CMV-seronegative. The CDR3 runs from the conserved cysteine through the conserved F or W.

v_call cdr3_aa
TRBV10-3 CAISESGRGPNNEQFF
TRBV5-1 CASSVGLRVAGDKYEQYF
TRBV7-2 CASSPFSGRPLTYEQYF
TRBV14 CASSQDRDSSYNEQFF
TRBV2 CASSFRGNTEAFF
TRBV2 CASTLGTGEGNSPLHF
TRBV10-3 CAISDPPGFGYTF
TRBV9 CASSLWTGEGLQFF
TRBV4-2 CASSQPVSGTLTDTQYF
TRBV5-1 CASTTHGLNQETQYF
TRBV14 CASSQGGWPWTGGGYTF
TRBV2 CASSEGTSGYNEQFF
TRBV18 CASSPTVNAEAFF
TRBV7-2 CASSLEIPRGTDTQYF
TRBV4-1 CASSQDHGGGGFGYTF
TRBV10-3 CAISESTTSGGSGANVLTF
TRBV30 CAWRPGGTEAFF
TRBV6-5 CASSLDYMGTQYF
TRBV6-1 CASRARDSLAYEQYF
TRBV5-4 CASSHEVGQGKQYF
TRBV4-1 CASSQDREFAYEQYF
TRBV6-4 CASSVGAGTGELFF
TRBV9 CASSVGTGGDQGNTIYF
TRBV18 CASSPIWGPSEQYF
TRBV5-1 CASSLSTGNEQFF
TRBV28 CASSLGGGYEQYF
TRBV2 CASSGQGETEAFF
TRBV5-5 CASSLVRSDQPQHF
TRBV7-2 CASSFSERGLAGAEQFF
TRBV13 CASSHRDPQRRYNEQFF
TRBV9 CASSYQGFQPQHF
TRBV9 CASSGHRGTGELFF
TRBV28 CASSSGTGQQYNEQFF
TRBV7-8 CASSLVGQPYEQYF
TRBV11-2 CASSFSPGGVETQYF
TRBV19 CASSLPEDRSSGANVLTF
TRBV9 CASSVGSVGELFF
TRBV9 CASSPGTGGDYGYTF
TRBV20-1 CSATSQETQYF
TRBV9 CASSHEGASGAKNIQYF
TRBV7-3 CASSSPSVDTQYF
TRBV21-1 CASSSRDRDTEAFF
TRBV6-1 CASRQGGSGNTIYF
TRBV30 CAWTGPGINTEAFF
TRBV19 CATSDRVTDTQYF
TRBV7-9 CASSLEEDRGGNQPQHF
TRBV28 CASSLNRETGHYSNEQFF
TRBV6-6 CASSPPQGSYEQYF